This TCR beta chain was captured by sequencing in a study of shared clonotypes between healthy human individuals. To note about this clone: Its antigen is as yet unknown.

From germline, CDR1 is SGHRS and CDR2 YFSETQ. The CDR3 loop spans 13 amino acids. V lost 7 bases, J lost 0 bases, and 11 bases lay in between. Regarding the study as a whole: The study found lower generation probabilities in non-shared clonotypes than in those shared by all four donors.

Only in-frame clones appear in the TCRdb table, and some are missing; sequencing was by immunoSEQ multiplex PCR. Among about 2,500,000 clones listed, around 90% were seen once. The receptor was derived from a man younger than 30 in good health. Sequenced: naive CD4+ T cells sorted from blood. As for subset: CD45RA+ positively selected. J is TRBJ2-7 and V is TRBV5-1; D is uncertain. This CDR3 is CASQDQNSYEQYF. CDR3 sequence (DNA): TGCGCCAGCCAAGACCAGAACTCCTACGAGCAGTACTTC.